The 21 T cell receptor beta chains listed next were all sequenced from one sample in a study of Tregs in tolerant kidney transplant recipients. The protocol was immunoSEQ multiplex PCR, while the TCRdb copy is restricted to in-frame clones and leaves out a portion. The table records about 110,000 clones, around 91% of them present only once. The sequenced sample was CD4+ T cells from blood, obtained before the transplant. These receptors were collected from a human donor who received a combined kidney and bone marrow transplant.

This clone was detected once. The J gene is TRBJ2-7, the V gene TRBV7-2; D remains ambiguous. Trimming took off 1 base at V and 0 bases at J, with 7 bases between the two ends. The CDR3 totals 14 residues. From germline, CDR1 is SGHTA and CDR2 FQGNSA. The CDR3 DNA is TGTGCCAGCAGCTTAGTACTTAGCTCCTACGAGCAGTACTTC. It codes for CASSLVLSSYEQYF. Variable domain in full (rest from reference TRBV7-2 and TRBJ2-7): GAGVSQSPSNKVTEKGKDVELRCDPISGHTALYWYRQSLGQGLEFLIYFQGNSAPDKSGLPSDRFSAERTGGSVSTLTIQRTQQEDSAVYLCASSLVLSSYEQYFGPGTRLTVT.

This chain uses TRBV9 with TRBJ2-1; perhaps TRBD1 as D (7 bases). The V gene lost 2 bases and the J gene lost 5 bases, with 17 bases spanning the gap. This CDR3 comprises 16 residues. CDR1 is SGDLS, CDR2 YYNGEE, per germline. The CDR3 region is CASSVRRQGGNNEQFF. In nucleotides, the CDR3 is TGTGCCAGCAGCGTCCGCCGGCAGGGGGGTAACAATGAGCAGTTCTTC. The full variable domain, in which reference TRBV9 and TRBJ2-1 provide the parts outside the CDR3, is DSGVTQTPKHLITATGQRVTLRCSPRSGDLSVYWYQQSLDQGLQFLIQYYNGEERAKGNILERFSAQQFPDLHSELNLSSLELGDSALYFCASSVRRQGGNNEQFFGPGTRLTVL.

This clone was counted a single time. V gene TRBV18 combines with J gene TRBJ1-2, with D possibly being TRBD1 (5 bases). CDR3 length: 15 residues. The germline CDR1 and CDR2 sequences are KGHSH and LQKENI. Trimming shortened V by 6 bases and J by 0 bases, and 14 bases separated the two germline ends. The CDR3 DNA reads TGTGCCAGCTCCACCAGGGCTGATCCTAACTATGGCTACACCTTC. This codes for CASSTRADPNYGYTF.

This clone was found once. The chain uses TRBV5-5 and TRBJ2-7; the match to TRBD1 covers 7 bases. The CDR3 length is 15 residues. The J segment lost 4 bases and the V segment lost 4 bases, leaving 11 bases of the junction unmatched. Germline-derived CDR1 and CDR2 are SGHKS and YYEKEE (reference sequence). The CDR3 nucleotides are TGTGCCAGCAGCGTCCCGGGACAGAAAATGTACGAGCAGTACTTC. Translated, it gives CASSVPGQKMYEQYF.

This clone has a handful of counts. V and J are TRBV5-1 and TRBJ1-2; the D gene is possibly TRBD1 (6 bases). CDR3 length: 13 residues. Germline V gene sequence: CDR1 SGHRS, CDR2 YFSETQ. Trimming left V 0 bases short and J 8 bases short, with 11 bases between. The CDR3 protein is CASSLDNRAGYTF. In DNA form, the CDR3 reads TGCGCCAGCAGCTTGGATAACAGGGCCGGCTACACCTTC.

The rearrangement joins TRBV30 to TRBJ2-3; the match to TRBD2 covers 10 bases. The CDR3 length is 16 residues. In germline, CDR1 is GTSNPN, CDR2 SVGIG (reference sequence). V lost 0 bases, J lost 4 bases, and 7 bases stayed unmatched. The CDR3 protein is CAWSVGHSGRSDTQYF. The CDR3 DNA sequence: TGTGCCTGGAGTGTTGGCCATAGCGGGAGGTCAGATACGCAGTATTTT.

This sequence joins TRBV5-1 and TRBJ1-4, with 7 bases lining up with TRBD1. With V trimmed by 4 bases and J by 0 bases, 9 bases remained unmatched. The CDR3 contains 17 residues. Per germline, CDR1 SGHRS and CDR2 YFSETQ. The CDR3 protein is CASSPQGDSPTNEKLFF. DNA of the CDR3: TGCGCCAGCAGCCCCCAGGGGGACTCCCCAACTAATGAAAAACTGTTTTTT.

This chain connects TRBV6-6 to TRBJ1-6; D may be TRBD1 (5 bases). This CDR3 is 16 amino acids long. CDR1 and CDR2 from the germline V gene are MNHNY and SVGAGI (reference sequence). The V gene lost 0 bases and the J gene lost 3 bases, with 9 bases spanning the gap. DNA of the CDR3: TGTGCCAGCAGTTACTCGGCAGGGCACTATAATTCACCCCTCCACTTT. It is translated as CASSYSAGHYNSPLHF.

This clone has just a few counts. The chain recombines TRBV7-9 with TRBJ2-7; tentative D call: TRBD1 (5 bases). This CDR3 comprises 13 residues. The germline CDR1 and CDR2 sequences are SEHNR and FQNEAQ (reference sequence). V was shortened by 2 bases and J by 4 bases, with 9 bases between the two germline ends. The CDR3 loop reads CASSLHQGYEQYF. The CDR3 DNA follows: TGTGCCAGCAGCTTACATCAGGGTTACGAGCAGTACTTC. The full variable domain, completed using reference TRBV7-9 and TRBJ2-7, is DTGVSQNPRHKITKRGQNVTFRCDPISEHNRLYWYRQTLGQGPEFLTYFQNEAQLEKSRLLSDRFSAERPKGSFSTLEIQRTEQGDSAMYLCASSLHQGYEQYFGPGTRLTVT.

The V gene is TRBV11-2, the J gene TRBJ2-1; D call uncertain. This CDR3 has 15 amino acids. Germline CDR1 reads SGHAT; CDR2 reads FQNNGV. With 2 bases removed from V and 2 bases from J, the gap between germline ends came to 10 bases. The CDR3 spells CASSLQVSAYNEQFF. CDR3 DNA sequence: TGTGCCAGCAGCTTACAGGTGTCAGCCTACAATGAGCAGTTCTTC.

The CDR3 region has the DNA TGTGCCAGCAGCCCGACCCGGGACAGGGGGACCGGGGAGCTGTTTTTT. Its translation: CASSPTRDRGTGELFF. This chain connects TRBV28 to TRBJ2-2, with 11 nucleotides matching TRBD1. The CDR3 runs to 16 residues. Germline V gene sequence: CDR1 MDHEN, CDR2 SYDVKM. Trimming cost V 6 bases and J 5 bases; bases outside gene matches: 8.

In its sample, this clone was seen once. The chain joins TRBV30 to TRBJ2-6; 7 bases align to TRBD1. The length of the CDR3 is 13 residues. Per germline, CDR1 GTSNPN and CDR2 SVGIG (reference sequence). Trimming removed 8 bases from V and 1 base from J; junction bases left unmatched: 2. The CDR3: CAGRGSGANVLTF. The CDR3, as DNA: TGTGCCGGCAGGGGGTCTGGGGCCAACGTCCTGACTTTC.

The chain employs TRBV9 and TRBJ2-3; 8 positions match TRBD2. The CDR3 extends over 15 amino acids. The germline gives CDR1 SGDLS, CDR2 YYNGEE. After removal of 2 bases from V and 3 bases from J, the junction contained 5 bases not matched to a gene. CDR3 in DNA: TGTGCCAGCAGCGTCGGACTAGCTGTAACAGATACGCAGTATTTT. It encodes CASSVGLAVTDTQYF.

The chain couples TRBV9 to TRBJ1-2, with TRBD1 as a possible D gene (5 bases). CDR3 length: 14 residues. Germline CDR1 and CDR2: SGDLS and YYNGEE. The V and J ends lost 1 base and 4 bases respectively, with 11 bases between them. CDR3 DNA: TGTGCCAGCAGCGTAATCGGGGGAGGCTATGGCTACACCTTC. It translates to CASSVIGGGYGYTF.

The chain employs TRBV29-1 and TRBJ1-3; D might be TRBD1 (5 bases). The germline gives CDR1 SQVTM, CDR2 ANQGSEA. This CDR3 contains 14 residues. V gave up 5 bases and J gave up 0 bases, with 11 bases separating them. DNA for the CDR3: TGCAGCGTTCAGACCGACAGCTCTGGAAACACCATATATTTT. Its translation is CSVQTDSSGNTIYF.

The genes are TRBV9 and TRBJ2-3; 12 bases match TRBD2. The CDR3 consists of 16 residues. Germline loops: CDR1 SGDLS, CDR2 YYNGEE. The V segment lost 0 bases and the J segment 4 bases; nucleotides outside the gene matches: 3. CDR3 in amino acids: CASSVATSGSSDTQYF. The CDR3, as DNA: TGTGCCAGCAGCGTAGCGACTAGCGGGAGTTCAGATACGCAGTATTTT.

The chain couples TRBV18 to TRBJ2-1, with 12 positions matching TRBD2. Germline-derived CDR1 and CDR2 are KGHSH and LQKENI. The CDR3 consists of 15 residues. V was clipped by 3 bases and J by 9 bases; unmatched bases: 6. CDR3 coding DNA: TGTGCCAGCTCACCCGGACTAGCGGGGAGGGGTGAGCAGTTCTTC. Its protein product is CASSPGLAGRGEQFF.

The chain couples TRBV5-1 to TRBJ1-2, with D unclear. The length of the CDR3 is 14 residues. From germline, CDR1 is SGHRS and CDR2 YFSETQ. The germline V and J ends were trimmed by 2 bases and 2 bases, with 10 bases remaining between them. CDR3 region: CASSFSESNYGYTF. The DNA for the CDR3 is TGCGCCAGCAGCTTTTCCGAGTCAAACTATGGCTACACCTTC. The complete variable domain, with remaining parts taken from reference TRBV5-1 and TRBJ1-2, reads KAGVTQTPRYLIKTRGQQVTLSCSPISGHRSVSWYQQTPGQGLQFLFEYFSETQRNKGNFPGRFSGRQFSNSRSEMNVSTLELGDSALYLCASSFSESNYGYTFGSGTRLTVV.

The V and J genes are TRBV28 and TRBJ2-3, with TRBD2 as a possible D gene (5 bases). The CDR3 is made up of 12 amino acids. V gave up 6 bases and J gave up 5 bases, with 9 bases separating them. Looked up from germline, CDR1 is MDHEN and CDR2 is SYDVKM. For the CDR3, the DNA is TGTGCCAGCAGCTCCGGAGGAGATACGCAGTATTTT. This encodes CASSSGGDTQYF.

This clone was recorded only once. The gene calls are TRBV19 and TRBJ1-2; 8 bases fit TRBD1. The J segment lost 6 bases and the V segment lost 6 bases, leaving 6 bases of the junction unmatched. This CDR3 has 13 residues. The germline CDR1 and CDR2 sequences are LNHDA and SQIVND (reference sequence). DNA for the CDR3: TGTGCCAGTAGACAACAGGGGGAGAATGGCTACACCTTC. Translation: CASRQQGENGYTF.

The chain joins TRBV14 to TRBJ2-1; TRBD2 aligns across 8 bases. The CDR3 is made up of 19 amino acids. Germline CDR1 reads SGHDN; CDR2 reads FVKESK. V was pared by 0 bases and J by 4 bases, with 14 bases of the junction left unmatched. The CDR3 loop is CASSQDLRFTGLVYNEQFF. DNA of the CDR3: TGTGCCAGCAGCCAAGATCTTCGGTTTACGGGACTAGTGTACAATGAGCAGTTCTTC.